This passage covers 8 T cell receptor beta chains from one sample sequenced in a study of Graves' ophthalmopathy and Graves' hyperthyroidism. RNA transcripts provided the template for amplifying TCR beta CDR3 regions. The library came from an HTBI-primed first-round RT-PCR and a second-round multiplex PCR. TCRdb reprocessed the multiplex PCR reads via MiXCR and lists one record per CDR3 protein. The sample has 150,000 to 200,000 distinct CDR3 sequences, over 35% seen once. The sequenced material came from peripheral blood. These receptors originate from a woman between 40 and 55 years old with Graves' ophthalmopathy.

V is TRBV25-1 and J is TRBJ2-7; 11 nucleotides match TRBD2. The CDR3 spans 14 residues. The J segment lost 4 bases and the V segment lost 8 bases, leaving 7 bases of the junction unmatched. CDR1 and CDR2 from the germline V gene are MGHDK and SYGVNS. This chain's CDR3 is CASSLAGGLYEQYF. The CDR3 nucleotides are TGTGCCAGCTCCCTAGCGGGGGGCCTATACGAGCAGTACTTC.

This clonotype was counted many times. V is TRBV19 and J is TRBJ1-3, with D perhaps matching TRBD1 (5 bases). The germline V gene encodes CDR1 LNHDA and CDR2 SQIVND (reference sequence). This CDR3 region has 14 residues. V was shortened by 4 bases and J by 2 bases, with 9 bases between the two germline ends. CDR3 loop: CASSSSGAGNTIYF. DNA of the CDR3: TGTGCCAGTAGTAGCTCGGGGGCTGGAAACACCATATATTTT.

This clonotype was picked up a small number of times. The chain uses TRBV2 and TRBJ2-5; D might be TRBD2 (5 bases). This CDR3 spans 14 amino acids. V was trimmed by 11 bases and J by 3 bases, leaving 19 bases between them. Germline V lookup: CDR1 SNHLY, CDR2 FYNNEI. CDR3 region: CAGRPSGGEETQYF. The CDR3 DNA sequence: TGTGCCGGCCGACCCAGCGGAGGAGAAGAGACCCAGTACTTC.

This chain uses TRBV6-2 or TRBV6-3 with TRBJ2-7, with a weak D call TRBD1 (6 bases). CDR1 is MNHEY, CDR2 SVGEGT, per germline. The CDR3 loop spans 15 amino acids. V dropped 1 base and J dropped 3 bases, with 13 bases sitting between them. CDR3 coding DNA: TGTGCCAGCAGTTACTACGGGACGGGACACTACGAGCAGTACTTC. Its protein is CASSYYGTGHYEQYF.

This clonotype appeared a few times. The V gene is TRBV6-5, the J gene TRBJ2-7; 10 bases are a match to TRBD2. Germline CDR1 and CDR2: MNHEY and SVGAGI. This CDR3 spans 14 amino acids. The V gene end was trimmed by 2 bases and the J gene end by 5 bases; junction bases not matched to a gene: 3. CDR3 protein: CASSYSGRVDEQYF. CDR3 coding DNA: TGTGCCAGCAGTTACAGCGGGAGGGTGGACGAGCAGTACTTC.

Only a few counts were recorded for this clonotype. The chain carries TRBV7-2 and TRBJ2-5, with D perhaps matching TRBD2 (5 bases). The ends were cut back, 5 bases at V and 4 bases at J, with 8 bases in the middle. The CDR3 extends over 12 amino acids. Germline CDR1 and CDR2: SGHTA and FQGNSA. CDR3 protein: CASSAGGETQYF. As DNA, the CDR3 is TGTGCCAGCAGCGCCGGAGGAGAGACCCAGTACTTC. Variable domain in full (rest from reference TRBV7-2 and TRBJ2-5): GAGVSQSPSNKVTEKGKDVELRCDPISGHTALYWYRQSLGQGLEFLIYFQGNSAPDKSGLPSDRFSAERTGGSVSTLTIQRTQQEDSAVYLCASSAGGETQYFGPGTRLLVL.

Many counts were recorded for this clonotype. This chain uses TRBV20-1 with TRBJ2-5; 8 bases fit TRBD2. The CDR3 spans 13 residues. Germline CDR1 is DFQATT and CDR2 is SNEGSKA (reference sequence). V gave up 1 base and J gave up 7 bases; unmatched junction bases: 5. The CDR3 DNA reads as TGCAGTGCTAGAGGTAGCGGGGTAGGGACCCAGTACTTC. Protein: CSARGSGVGTQYF.

There are many counts of this clonotype. The chain recombines TRBV29-1 with TRBJ2-7; a weak D match, TRBD1 (6 bases). The V gene lost 4 bases and the J gene lost 3 bases, with 13 bases spanning the gap. Germline assignment: CDR1 SQVTM and CDR2 ANQGSEA. The length of the CDR3 is 13 residues. CDR3 region: CSVAAGAHYEQYF. The CDR3 region has the DNA TGCAGCGTTGCAGCAGGGGCCCACTACGAGCAGTACTTC.